One and the same sample provided the 20 T cell receptor beta chains below, sequenced in a study of T cells after yellow fever vaccination. One entry per CDR3 protein, called by TCRdb with MiXCR from the 5' RACE reads. Among under 400,000 distinct CDR3 sequences listed, roughly an eighth were seen once. The input for sequencing was CD4+ T cells sorted from PBMCs, taken 15 days after the yellow fever booster vaccination. These receptors all stem from a man between 18 and 35 years old who received the YFV17D yellow fever vaccine.

This clonotype was detected ten times or more. The chain has TRBV15 and TRBJ2-3; tentatively, D is TRBD2 (6 bases). From germline, CDR1 is LNHNV and CDR2 YYDKDF (reference sequence). With 3 bases removed from V and 0 bases from J, the gap between germline ends came to 13 bases. The CDR3 has 16 amino acids. The CDR3 nucleotides read TGTGCCACCAGCAGGCCTTTAGCGGCTAGCACAGATACGCAGTATTTT. Translation gives CATSRPLAASTDTQYF.

The V and J genes are TRBV19 and TRBJ2-1; TRBD1 agrees at 9 bases. The CDR3 is made up of 14 amino acids. V lost 7 bases, J lost 6 bases, and 7 bases stayed unmatched. CDR1 is LNHDA, CDR2 SQIVND, per germline (reference sequence). The CDR3 DNA reads as TGTGCCAGTAATCTACAGGGGGCGGTCAATGAGCAGTTCTTC. Protein: CASNLQGAVNEQFF.

This chain joins TRBV20-1 and TRBJ2-3; D is undetermined. The CDR3 has 13 residues. Trimming removed 5 bases at V and 0 bases at J, with 9 bases between. Per germline, CDR1 DFQATT and CDR2 SNEGSKA (reference sequence). The CDR3 DNA is TGCAGTGCTCAAGACACAAGCACAGATACGCAGTATTTT. Encoded protein: CSAQDTSTDTQYF.

The gene calls are TRBV7-2 and TRBJ2-3; 9 bases map to TRBD1. From germline, CDR1 is SGHTA and CDR2 FQGNSA. This CDR3 is 14 amino acids long. Germline trimming cut 4 bases from V and 8 bases from J; bases unmatched to any gene: 7. The CDR3 region is CASSYNRGQSTQYF. The DNA for the CDR3 is TGTGCCAGCAGCTACAACAGGGGGCAGAGTACGCAGTATTTT.

The gene calls are TRBV5-1 and TRBJ1-2; 8 bases fit TRBD1. CDR3 length equals 14 residues. CDR1 and CDR2 from the germline V gene are SGHRS and YFSETQ. With V trimmed by 0 bases and J by 2 bases, 0 bases remained unmatched. The CDR3 bases are TGCGCCAGCAGCTTGGGGACAGGGAACTATGGCTACACCTTC. Protein product: CASSLGTGNYGYTF.

The V and J genes are TRBV27 and TRBJ1-5, with D possibly being TRBD1 (5 bases). Trimming pared 5 bases from V and 5 bases from J, leaving 13 bases between. Germline lookup yields CDR1 MNHEY and CDR2 SMNVEV (reference sequence). The CDR3 covers 14 residues. CDR3: CASSISRDDQPQHF. The DNA for the CDR3 is TGTGCCAGCAGTATCTCAAGGGACGATCAGCCCCAGCATTTT.

The gene calls are TRBV14 and TRBJ2-1, with D possibly matching TRBD2 (5 bases). The CDR3 consists of 15 residues. CDR1 and CDR2 (germline): SGHDN, FVKESK. The V gene lost 2 bases and the J gene lost 7 bases, with 15 bases spanning the gap. This chain's CDR3 is CASSQTRGALNEQFF. Written as DNA, the CDR3 is TGTGCCAGCAGCCAAACCCGGGGTGCCTTGAATGAGCAGTTCTTC.

The sample holds many counts of this clonotype. The chain links TRBV24-1 to TRBJ2-1; no reliable D call. This CDR3 is built from 15 residues. Trimming took off 3 bases at V and 7 bases at J, with 15 bases between the two ends. Germline V gene data show CDR1 as KGHDR and CDR2 as SFDVKD. CDR3 sequence: CATSDGKIQGNEQFF. In nucleotides, the CDR3 is TGTGCCACCAGTGATGGGAAGATCCAAGGTAATGAGCAGTTCTTC.

This clonotype has a handful of counts. The chain couples TRBV2 to TRBJ2-3, with D tentatively TRBD1 (6 bases). The CDR3 has 15 residues. V lost 6 bases, J lost 0 bases, and 13 bases lay in between. Germline V gene sequence: CDR1 SNHLY, CDR2 FYNNEI. The CDR3 nucleotides read TGTGCCAGCAGCCCTGAGCAGGGGAGCACAGATACGCAGTATTTT. It yields the protein CASSPEQGSTDTQYF.

The chain links TRBV20-1 to TRBJ2-2, with 10 positions matching TRBD2. CDR1 and CDR2 from the germline V gene are DFQATT and SNEGSKA (reference sequence). V dropped 5 bases and J dropped 5; count of bases not matched to a gene: 11. The CDR3 is 16 amino acids. In DNA, the CDR3 is TGCAGTGCTGGACCGCCAGCGGGGGGGCAGACCGGGGAGCTGTTTTTT. Encoded protein: CSAGPPAGGQTGELFF.

The chain combines TRBV7-2 with TRBJ2-3, with 7 bases matching TRBD2. The junction had 7 bases not matched to a gene; V was cut back by 3 bases and J by 4 bases. Germline CDR1 SGHTA, CDR2 FQGNSA. The CDR3 sequence is 15 residues long. DNA for the CDR3: TGTGCCAGCAGCTTTGTAGGCCGGGGGGCAGATACGCAGTATTTT. It yields the protein CASSFVGRGADTQYF.

This clonotype was picked up many times. The J gene is TRBJ2-5, the V gene TRBV18, with no clear D. The CDR3 totals 16 residues. Germline loops: CDR1 KGHSH, CDR2 LQKENI. Trimming pared 3 bases from V and 4 bases from J, leaving 18 bases between. The CDR3 region is CASSPTLEVQRETQYF. Written as DNA, the CDR3 is TGTGCCAGCTCACCTACCTTAGAGGTCCAAAGAGAGACCCAGTACTTC. Using reference TRBV18 and TRBJ2-5 for the parts outside the CDR3, the full variable domain is NAGVMQNPRHLVRRRGQEARLRCSPMKGHSHVYWYRQLPEEGLKFMVYLQKENIIDESGMPKERFSAEFPKEGPSILRIQQVVRGDSAAYFCASSPTLEVQRETQYFGPGTRLLVL.

The rearrangement links TRBV2 to TRBJ2-3; TRBD1 matches 8 bases. Trimming cost V 1 base and J 4 bases; bases outside gene matches: 4. Germline assignment: CDR1 SNHLY and CDR2 FYNNEI. The CDR3 is 15 amino acids. In nucleotides, the CDR3 is TGTGCCAGCAGTGAAGGGCAGGGGGCCGCAGATACGCAGTATTTT. It is translated as CASSEGQGAADTQYF.

This clonotype occurred a few times. CDR3 sequence: CASSILAGGLQTQYF. The CDR3 DNA reads as TGTGCCAGCAGCATACTAGCGGGGGGGCTTCAGACCCAGTACTTC. This rearrangement joins TRBV11-2 to TRBJ2-5; 13 bases line up with TRBD2. The germline V gene has CDR1 SGHAT and CDR2 FQNNGV. The CDR3 sequence is 15 residues long. Germline trimming cut 5 bases from V and 6 bases from J; bases unmatched to any gene: 6.

This clonotype occurred a few times. The chain is built from TRBV7-9 and TRBJ2-6; D may correspond to TRBD1 or TRBD2 (6 bases each). The CDR3 spans 14 residues. Germline lookup yields CDR1 SEHNR and CDR2 FQNEAQ (reference sequence). Trimming removed 6 bases at V and 1 base at J, with 7 bases between. The CDR3 loop is CASRGGSGANVLTF. CDR3 nucleotides: TGTGCCAGCAGAGGGGGGTCTGGGGCCAACGTCCTGACTTTC.

This clonotype was detected only a few times. The chain employs TRBV6-2 or TRBV6-3 and TRBJ2-3, with D perhaps TRBD1 or TRBD2 (5 bases each). The germline V and J ends were trimmed by 2 bases and 6 bases, with 15 bases remaining between them. Germline V gene sequence: CDR1 MNHEY, CDR2 SVGEGT. The CDR3 consists of 15 residues. CDR3 DNA: TGTGCCAGCAGTTACGGGCTGGGACCGGACGATACGCAGTATTTT. Amino acids: CASSYGLGPDDTQYF.

The chain carries TRBV7-8 and TRBJ2-3; perhaps TRBD1 as D (6 bases). Germline values: CDR1 SGHVS, CDR2 FQNEAQ. The CDR3 has 14 amino acids. Trimming shortened V by 5 bases and J by 2 bases, and 11 bases separated the two germline ends. The CDR3 protein is CASSVTGITDTQYF. In nucleotides, the CDR3 is TGTGCCAGCAGCGTCACAGGGATCACAGATACGCAGTATTTT.

In its sample, this clonotype was seen a few times. The chain has TRBV25-1 and TRBJ2-3; D remains unclear. CDR1 and CDR2 (germline): MGHDK, SYGVNS. Trimming left V 4 bases short and J 6 bases short, with 8 bases between. CDR3 size: 12 residues. The CDR3 spells CASSGYGDTQYF. The CDR3 DNA sequence: TGTGCCAGCAGTGGATACGGGGATACGCAGTATTTT. The variable domain in full, with the rest retrieved from reference TRBV25-1 and TRBJ2-3, is EADIYQTPRYLVIGTGKKITLECSQTMGHDKMYWYQQDPGMELHLIHYSYGVNSTEKGDLSSESTVSRIRTEHFPLTLESARPSHTSQYLCASSGYGDTQYFGPGTRLTVL.

A word on this clonotype: It is unclear where the CDR3 begins or ends on the DNA, so no DNA is shown, and the CDR3 is as TCRdb lists it. The V call is TRBV5-1, the J call TRBJ2-3; TRBD2 is taken as the D call from the table, unchecked against the DNA. The CDR3 spans 16 amino acids, including both terminal residues. Germline assignment: CDR1 SGHRS and CDR2 YFSETQ. The CDR3 is CASSFAGGTSTDTEYF.

This chain links TRBV11-3 with TRBJ2-2, with TRBD2 as a possible D gene (5 bases). From germline, CDR1 is SGHNT and CDR2 YENEEA. This CDR3 has 12 amino acids. Trimming cost V 5 bases and J 7 bases, with 8 bases left between them. The CDR3 DNA sequence: TGTGCCAGCAGCCGGGGAATCGGGGAGCTGTTTTTT. This encodes CASSRGIGELFF.